The T cell receptor (beta chain) under discussion was sequenced for a study of T-cell reconstitution after alpha-beta-depleted transplantation in children. There are many counts of this clonotype. The library targeted TCRbeta and was prepared with unique molecular identifiers. TCRdb redid the calling of the PCR reads with MiXCR, one entry per CDR3 protein. The sample includes a few hundred thousand distinct CDR3 sequences, roughly 22% of them seen just once. This CDR3 has 14 residues. J lost 11 bases, V lost 5 bases, and 12 bases had no gene match. Germline V gene lookup returns CDR1 MNHEY and CDR2 SVGAGI.

This sequence was found in a human donor who donated a stem cell graft to a child with acute myeloid leukemia. The material sequenced was PBMCs from the stem cell graft donor, taken from the stem cell graft. This chain links TRBV6-5 with TRBJ1-1, with 9 bases that match TRBD1. CDR3 DNA sequence: TGTGCCAGCAGTACTCCGGGACAGGGTCTAATGGCTTTCTTT. It codes for CASSTPGQGLMAFF.